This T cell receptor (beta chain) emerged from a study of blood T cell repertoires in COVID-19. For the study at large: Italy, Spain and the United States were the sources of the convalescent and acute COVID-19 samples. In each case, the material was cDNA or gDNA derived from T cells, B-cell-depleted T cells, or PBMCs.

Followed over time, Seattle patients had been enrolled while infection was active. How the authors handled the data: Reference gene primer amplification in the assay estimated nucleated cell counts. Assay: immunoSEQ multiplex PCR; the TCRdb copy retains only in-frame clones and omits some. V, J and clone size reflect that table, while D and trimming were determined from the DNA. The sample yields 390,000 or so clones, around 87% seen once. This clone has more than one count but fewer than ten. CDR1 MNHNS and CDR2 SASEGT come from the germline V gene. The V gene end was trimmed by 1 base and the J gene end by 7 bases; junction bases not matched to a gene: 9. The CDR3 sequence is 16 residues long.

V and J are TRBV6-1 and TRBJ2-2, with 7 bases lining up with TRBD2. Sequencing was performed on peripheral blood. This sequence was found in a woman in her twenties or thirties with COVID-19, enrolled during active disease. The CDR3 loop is CASSEVRSGKFGELFF. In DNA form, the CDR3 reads TGTGCCAGCAGTGAAGTCAGGAGCGGGAAGTTCGGGGAGCTGTTTTTT.